A selection of T cell receptor beta chains follows, all from one sample in a study of shared clonotypes between healthy human individuals. TCRdb keeps only in-frame clones here, not all; method: immunoSEQ multiplex PCR. The profile shows approximately 510,000 clones, around 74% of them singletons. Sequenced sample: PBMCs. Source of these receptors: a woman aged 40 to 49 in good health. Some clones in this sample may be carry-over from other donors' samples. CDR3s include the opening cysteine and the closing phenylalanine or tryptophan. A D gene is named only where the DNA matches it firmly. Not all rows give a size; the values are once, few, many and, for expanded clones, a class.

cdr3_length d_call clone_size j_call v_call cdr3_nt cdr3_aa
14 . few TRBJ2-7 TRBV6-1 TGTGCCAGCAGCCGGGCCCCGGACGTCTACGAGCAGTACTTC CASSRAPDVYEQYF
15 . . TRBJ2-2 TRBV2 TGTGCCAGCAGTGGGTGGCAGGGGTTTATCGGGGAGCTGTTTTTT CASSGWQGFIGELFF
13 TRBD2 once TRBJ2-5 TRBV29-1 TGCAGCGTTGATCGAGCGGGACAAGAGACCCAGTACTTC CSVDRAGQETQYF
16 TRBD1 . TRBJ1-1 TRBV18 TGTGCCAGCTCAAAAGGTGGGGGACAGATGAACACTGAAGCTTTCTTT CASSKGGGQMNTEAFF
15 TRBD1 . TRBJ2-7 TRBV28 TGTGCCAGCAGTCCTCCGGGACAGGGTGCCTACGAGCAGTACTTC CASSPPGQGAYEQYF
14 TRBD2 . TRBJ2-7 TRBV5-6 TGTGCCAGCAGGACTAGCGGGAAGTCCTACGAGCAGTACTTC CASRTSGKSYEQYF
14 TRBD2 . TRBJ2-7 TRBV7-9 TGTGCCAGCAGCGCACCGGGACTAGGGGTTGAGCAGTACTTC CASSAPGLGVEQYF
16 . . TRBJ1-2 TRBV5-1 TGCGCCAGCAGCTTACCGACCGGGACGGCGACTCTGGGCTACACCTTC CASSLPTGTATLGYTF
14 TRBD1 few TRBJ2-3 TRBV7-9 TGTGCCAGCAGGCCCGGGACAGAGGCAGATACGCAGTATTTT CASRPGTEADTQYF
14 TRBD1 once TRBJ1-2 TRBV7-2 TGTGCCAGCAGCTGGAGACAGGGTGGGAATGGCTACACCTTC CASSWRQGGNGYTF
15 . few TRBJ1-1 TRBV6-5 TGTGCCAGCAGTTTGTCCGGGACATTGAACACTGAAGCTTTCTTT CASSLSGTLNTEAFF
11 . . TRBJ2-3 TRBV20-1 TGCAGTGCCATGGACTACCTCCATCAGTATTTT CSAMDYLHQYF
15 TRBD2 . TRBJ2-7 TRBV19 TGTGCCAGTACTCCCGGACTAGCGGGAGTTTACGAGCAGTACTTC CASTPGLAGVYEQYF
14 . once TRBJ2-1 TRBV28 TGTGCCAGCATTCGGAGTAGCTCCTACAATGAGCAGTTCTTC CASIRSSSYNEQFF
15 TRBD2 . TRBJ2-7 TRBV7-2 TGTGCCAGCAGCCCCCGGACTAGTGGCTCCTACGAGCAGTACTTC CASSPRTSGSYEQYF
14 TRBD2 . TRBJ2-1 TRBV30 TGTGCCTCCGGGACTAGCGGAGCCTACAATGAGCAGTTCTTC CASGTSGAYNEQFF
13 . . TRBJ1-4 TRBV28 TGTGCCAGCTTAGACAGAACTAATGAAAAACTGTTTTTT CASLDRTNEKLFF
14 . . TRBJ2-6 TRBV6-1 TGTGCCAGCAGGAGGGCCGCTGGGGCCAACGTCCTGACTTTC CASRRAAGANVLTF
13 . . TRBJ2-7 TRBV4-2 TGTGCCAGCAGCCAAGAATTCTCCTACGAGCAGTACTTC CASSQEFSYEQYF
12 TRBD2 . TRBJ2-3 TRBV19 TGTGCCAGTAGGGCGGGAGGAGATACGCAGTATTTT CASRAGGDTQYF
11 . few TRBJ2-2 TRBV18 TGTGCCAGCTCACCGTCGGGGGAGCTGTTTTTT CASSPSGELFF
13 . . TRBJ1-6 TRBV5-4 TGTGCCAGCAGCTTTTGGCAAAATTCACCCCTCCACTTT CASSFWQNSPLHF
12 . once TRBJ2-7 TRBV28 TGTGCCAGCAGGGAAGGAAGCTACGAGCAGTACTTC CASREGSYEQYF
15 . few TRBJ2-2 TRBV7-8 TGTGCCAGCAGCGCTTATAAGTCGGGCCCCGGGGAGCTGTTTTTT CASSAYKSGPGELFF
20 TRBD2 . TRBJ2-7 TRBV5-1 TGCGCCAGCAGCTTATACGCCGGGACAGTGACTAGCGGCAGCTCCTACGAGCAGTACTTC CASSLYAGTVTSGSSYEQYF
15 TRBD2 . TRBJ2-7 TRBV2 TGTGCCAGCAGTACCGGGACTAGCGGTAGCTACGAGCAGTACTTC CASSTGTSGSYEQYF
15 . . TRBJ2-3 TRBV6-5 TGTGCCAGCAGTTACGAACAGGGCCTCACAGATACGCAGTATTTT CASSYEQGLTDTQYF
14 TRBD2 many TRBJ2-1 TRBV28 TGTGCCAGCAGTTTCCGGGAGGCCTACAATGAGCAGTTCTTC CASSFREAYNEQFF
15 TRBD2 . TRBJ2-1 TRBV6-5 TGTGCCAGCAGGGTCAGCGGGAGAGGCTACAATGAGCAGTTCTTC CASRVSGRGYNEQFF
16 . . TRBJ2-3 TRBV4-2 TGTGCCAGCAGCCCCCACGGGGGAGAAGGGGGGGATACGCAGTATTTT CASSPHGGEGGDTQYF
14 . . TRBJ2-5 TRBV9 TGTGCCAGCAGCGTAGAGGGGGGGCGTGAGACCCAGTACTTC CASSVEGGRETQYF
14 TRBD2 . TRBJ2-7 TRBV23-1 TGCGCCAGCAGTCACGGCGGGAGGGCCTACGAGCAGTACTTC CASSHGGRAYEQYF
13 . . TRBJ2-6 TRBV6-5 TGTGCCAGCAGTCGCCAAGGGGCCAACGTCCTGACTTTC CASSRQGANVLTF
13 . . TRBJ2-7 TRBV28 TGTGCCAGCAGGGGCTCCACCTCGGGCGAGCAGTACTTC CASRGSTSGEQYF
17 . . TRBJ2-1 TRBV15 TGTGCCACCAGCAGAGCCGGAGGGCCCGTGTCCTACAATGAGCAGTTCTTC CATSRAGGPVSYNEQFF
17 TRBD1 . TRBJ2-2 TRBV28 TGTGCCAGCAGTCAGAGGGAACAGGGGTGGAACACCGGGGAGCTGTTTTTT CASSQREQGWNTGELFF
13 . . TRBJ2-3 TRBV10-3 TGTGCCATCAAACGGCCTGACACAGATACGCAGTATTTT CAIKRPDTDTQYF
16 . . TRBJ2-1 TRBV7-8 TGTGCCAGCAGCTTAGTGGGGGCAGGTTTCATTAATGAGCAGTTCTTC CASSLVGAGFINEQFF
12 . . TRBJ2-3 TRBV19 TGTGCCAGTAGCAAGACTAGTTCAGCGCAGTATTTT CASSKTSSAQYF